These 4 T cell receptor beta chains came from one sample sequenced in a study of T cells after yellow fever vaccination. TCRdb re-analysed the 5' RACE reads in MiXCR, keeping a single row per CDR3 protein. The sample lists 350,000 to 450,000 distinct CDR3 sequences, 6.2% seen once, with approximately 16% in the top ten. This material consisted of PBMCs, taken 5 days after the yellow fever booster vaccination. These receptors all stem from a man aged 25 to 40 who received the YFV17D yellow fever vaccine.

This clonotype showed up many times. The rearrangement uses TRBV5-6 and TRBJ2-7; TRBD1 is a possible D gene (6 bases). This CDR3 has 13 amino acids. Germline V gene data show CDR1 as SGHDT and CDR2 as YYEEEE. With 2 bases removed from V and 7 bases from J, the gap between germline ends came to 13 bases. In nucleotides, the CDR3 is TGTGCCAGCAGCTTCGGCAGGGGTTATGAGCAGTACTTC. The encoded protein is CASSFGRGYEQYF.

This chain uses TRBV21-1 with TRBJ2-1. TRBV21-1 is assigned pseudogene status. The CDR3 is 12 residues long. The CDR3 bases are TGTGCCAGCAGCAAAGGTCTGTGGGAGCAGTTCTTC. Translating it yields CASSKGLWEQFF.

This clonotype turned up a few times. The V and J genes are TRBV30 and TRBJ2-3; no reliable D call. The CDR3 sequence is 13 residues long. Trimming shortened V by 1 base and J by 3 bases, and 8 bases separated the two germline ends. Germline CDR1 and CDR2: GTSNPN and SVGIG (reference sequence). In DNA form, the CDR3 reads TGTGCCTGGAGTGAGGTTATGACAGATACGCAGTATTTT. It yields the protein CAWSEVMTDTQYF. Combining the CDR3 with reference TRBV30 and TRBJ2-3 gives the whole variable domain SQTIHQWPATLVQPVGSPLSLECTVEGTSNPNLYWYRQAAGRGLQLLFYSVGIGQISSEVPQNLSASRPQDRQFILSSKKLLLSDSGFYLCAWSEVMTDTQYFGPGTRLTVL.

This clonotype was picked up many times. The rearrangement joins TRBV24-1 to TRBJ2-5; D not certain. Germline CDR1 and CDR2: KGHDR and SFDVKD. V lost 9 bases to trimming and J lost 0 bases, with 16 bases between them. The CDR3 runs 15 residues. This CDR3 reads CATPSDELHQETQYF. The CDR3, as DNA: TGTGCCACCCCTTCAGACGAGCTACACCAAGAGACCCAGTACTTC.